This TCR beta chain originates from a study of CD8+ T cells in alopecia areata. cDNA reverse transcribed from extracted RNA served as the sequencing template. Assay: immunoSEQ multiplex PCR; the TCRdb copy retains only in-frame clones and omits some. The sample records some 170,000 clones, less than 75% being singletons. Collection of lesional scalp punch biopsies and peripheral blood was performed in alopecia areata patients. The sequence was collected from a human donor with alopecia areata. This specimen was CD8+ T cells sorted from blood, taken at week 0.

The DNA for the CDR3 is TGTGCCAGCAGCGTAGGTTCCCACAATGAGCAGTTCTTC. The encoded protein is CASSVGSHNEQFF. V usage is TRBV9 and J usage is TRBJ2-1; D unresolved. CDR1 is SGDLS and CDR2 is YYNGEE in the germline V gene. V lost 0 bases, J lost 5 bases, and 6 bases lay in between. The CDR3 consists of 13 residues.